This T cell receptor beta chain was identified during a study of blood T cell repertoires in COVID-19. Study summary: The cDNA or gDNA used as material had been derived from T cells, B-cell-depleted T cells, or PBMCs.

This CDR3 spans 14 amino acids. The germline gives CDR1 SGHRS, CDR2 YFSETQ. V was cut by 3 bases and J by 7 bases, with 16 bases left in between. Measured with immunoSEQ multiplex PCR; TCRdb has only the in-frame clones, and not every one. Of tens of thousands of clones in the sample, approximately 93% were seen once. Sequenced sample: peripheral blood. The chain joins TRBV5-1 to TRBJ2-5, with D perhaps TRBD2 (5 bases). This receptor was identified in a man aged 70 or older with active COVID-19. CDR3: CASSSKAREVTQYF. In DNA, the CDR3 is TGCGCCAGCAGCTCGAAGGCGAGGGAAGTGACCCAGTACTTC.